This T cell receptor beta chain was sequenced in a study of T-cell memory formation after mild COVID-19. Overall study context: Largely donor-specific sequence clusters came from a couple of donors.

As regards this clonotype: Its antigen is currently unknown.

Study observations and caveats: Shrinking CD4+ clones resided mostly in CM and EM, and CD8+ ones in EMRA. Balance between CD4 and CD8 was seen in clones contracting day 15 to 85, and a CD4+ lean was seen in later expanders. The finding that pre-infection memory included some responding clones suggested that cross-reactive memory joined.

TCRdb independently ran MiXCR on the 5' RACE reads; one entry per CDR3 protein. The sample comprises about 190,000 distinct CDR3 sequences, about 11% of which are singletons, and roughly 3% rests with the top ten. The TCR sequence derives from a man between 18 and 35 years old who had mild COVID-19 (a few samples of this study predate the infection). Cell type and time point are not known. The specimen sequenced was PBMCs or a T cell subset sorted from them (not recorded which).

CDR3 bases: TGTGCCAGCAGCTTCGCGGGGGGGCTAGGGACCCAGTACTTC. Its protein is CASSFAGGLGTQYF. This chain connects TRBV5-5 to TRBJ2-5, with TRBD2 matching over 9 bases. The CDR3 extends over 14 amino acids. Germline-derived CDR1 and CDR2 are SGHKS and YYEKEE (reference sequence). J was trimmed by 7 bases and V by 2 bases; bases with no gene match: 6.